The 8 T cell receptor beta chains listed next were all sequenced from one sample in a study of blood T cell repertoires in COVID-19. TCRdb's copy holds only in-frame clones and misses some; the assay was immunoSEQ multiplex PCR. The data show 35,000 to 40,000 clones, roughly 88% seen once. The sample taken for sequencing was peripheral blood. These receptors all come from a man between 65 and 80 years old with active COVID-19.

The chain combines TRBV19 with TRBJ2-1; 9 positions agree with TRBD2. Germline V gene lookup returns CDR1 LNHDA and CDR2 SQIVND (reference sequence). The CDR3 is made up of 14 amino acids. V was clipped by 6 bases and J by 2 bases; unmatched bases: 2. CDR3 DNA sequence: TGTGCCAGTAGGGGCGGGGGGGCCTACAATGAGCAGTTCTTC. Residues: CASRGGGAYNEQFF.

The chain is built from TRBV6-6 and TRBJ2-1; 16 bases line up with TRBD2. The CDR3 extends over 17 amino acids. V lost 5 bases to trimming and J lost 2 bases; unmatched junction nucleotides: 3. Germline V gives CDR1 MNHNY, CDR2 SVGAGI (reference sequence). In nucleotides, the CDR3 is TGTGCCAGCAGTCAGGGGACTAGCGGGGGGGCCTACAATGAGCAGTTCTTC. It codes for CASSQGTSGGAYNEQFF.

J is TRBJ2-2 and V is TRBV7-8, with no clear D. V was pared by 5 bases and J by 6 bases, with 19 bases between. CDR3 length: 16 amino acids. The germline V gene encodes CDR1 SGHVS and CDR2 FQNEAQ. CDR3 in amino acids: CASSPPTLLGAGELFF. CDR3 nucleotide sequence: TGTGCCAGCAGCCCCCCGACTCTGCTGGGTGCCGGGGAGCTGTTTTTT. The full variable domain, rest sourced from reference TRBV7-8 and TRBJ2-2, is GAGVSQSPRYKVAKRGQDVALRCDPISGHVSLFWYQQALGQGPEFLTYFQNEAQLDKSGLPSDRFFAERPEGSVSTLKIQRTQQEDSAVYLCASSPPTLLGAGELFFGEGSRLTVL.

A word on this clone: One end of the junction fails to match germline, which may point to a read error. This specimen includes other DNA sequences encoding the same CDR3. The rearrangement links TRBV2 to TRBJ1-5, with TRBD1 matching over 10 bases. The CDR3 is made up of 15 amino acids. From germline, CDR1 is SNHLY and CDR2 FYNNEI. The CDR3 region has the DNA TGTGCCAGCAGGGGACAGGGGCTGAGCAATCAACCCCAGCATTTT. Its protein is CASRGQGLSNQPQHF.

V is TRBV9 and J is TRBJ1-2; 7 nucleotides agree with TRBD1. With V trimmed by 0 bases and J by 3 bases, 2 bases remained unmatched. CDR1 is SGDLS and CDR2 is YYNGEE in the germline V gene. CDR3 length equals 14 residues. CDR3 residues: CASSVVGTDYGYTF. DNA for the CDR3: TGTGCCAGCAGCGTAGTGGGGACAGACTATGGCTACACCTTC.

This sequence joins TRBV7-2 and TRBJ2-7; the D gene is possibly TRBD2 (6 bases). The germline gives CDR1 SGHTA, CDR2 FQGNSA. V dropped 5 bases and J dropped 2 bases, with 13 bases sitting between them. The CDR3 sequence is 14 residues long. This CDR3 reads CASSLVRETYEQYF. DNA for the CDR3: TGTGCCAGCAGCCTGGTGCGGGAAACCTACGAGCAGTACTTC.

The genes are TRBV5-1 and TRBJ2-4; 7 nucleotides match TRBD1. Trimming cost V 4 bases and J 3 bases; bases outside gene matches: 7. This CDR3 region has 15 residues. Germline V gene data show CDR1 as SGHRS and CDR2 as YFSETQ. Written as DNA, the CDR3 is TGCGCCAGCAGCGAAGGGACAGCTCTCAAAAACATTCAGTACTTC. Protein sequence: CASSEGTALKNIQYF.

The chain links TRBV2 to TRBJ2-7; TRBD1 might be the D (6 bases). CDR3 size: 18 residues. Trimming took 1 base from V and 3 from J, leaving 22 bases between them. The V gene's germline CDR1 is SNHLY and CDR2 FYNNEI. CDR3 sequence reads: CASSEVRGQSHDHYEQYF. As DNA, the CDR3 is TGTGCCAGCAGTGAAGTAAGAGGACAGTCTCACGATCACTACGAGCAGTACTTC.